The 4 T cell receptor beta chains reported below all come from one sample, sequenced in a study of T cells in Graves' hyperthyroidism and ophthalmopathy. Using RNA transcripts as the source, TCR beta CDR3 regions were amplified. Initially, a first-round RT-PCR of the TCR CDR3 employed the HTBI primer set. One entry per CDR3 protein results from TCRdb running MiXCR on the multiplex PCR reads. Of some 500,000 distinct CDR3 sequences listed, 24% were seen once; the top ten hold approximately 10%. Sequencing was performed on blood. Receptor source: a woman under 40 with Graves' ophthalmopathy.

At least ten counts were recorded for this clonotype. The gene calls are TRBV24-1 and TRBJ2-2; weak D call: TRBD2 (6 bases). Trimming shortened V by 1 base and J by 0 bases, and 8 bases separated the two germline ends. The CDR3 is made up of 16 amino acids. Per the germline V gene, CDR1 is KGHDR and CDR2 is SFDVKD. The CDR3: CATSDLGTPNTGELFF. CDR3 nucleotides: TGTGCCACCAGTGATTTAGGGACTCCGAACACCGGGGAGCTGTTTTTT.

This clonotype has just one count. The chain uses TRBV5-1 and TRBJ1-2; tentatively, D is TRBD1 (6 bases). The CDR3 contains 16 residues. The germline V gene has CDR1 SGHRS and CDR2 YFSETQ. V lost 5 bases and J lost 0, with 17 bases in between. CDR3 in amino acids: CASRMHTGTPNYGYTF. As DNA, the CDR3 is TGCGCCAGCAGAATGCATACCGGGACACCTAACTATGGCTACACCTTC.

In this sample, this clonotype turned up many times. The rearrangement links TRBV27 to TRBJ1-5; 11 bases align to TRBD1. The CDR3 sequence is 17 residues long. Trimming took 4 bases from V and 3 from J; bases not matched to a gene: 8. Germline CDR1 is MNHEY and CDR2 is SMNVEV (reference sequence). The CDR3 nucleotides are TGTGCCAGCAGTTCGATGGGACAGGGGGGACCCAATCAGCCCCAGCATTTT. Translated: CASSSMGQGGPNQPQHF.

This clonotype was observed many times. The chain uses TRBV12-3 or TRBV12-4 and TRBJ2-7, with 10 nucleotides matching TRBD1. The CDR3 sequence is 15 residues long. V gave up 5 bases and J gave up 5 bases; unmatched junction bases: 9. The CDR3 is CASSLRTGGKNEQYF. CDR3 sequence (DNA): TGTGCCAGCAGTCTACGGACAGGGGGGAAGAACGAGCAGTACTTC.